The rows below give T cell receptor beta chains drawn from one sample of a study of blood T cell repertoires in COVID-19. Produced via immunoSEQ multiplex PCR; TCRdb's table is partial and in-frame only. This repertoire shows more than 150,000 clones, under 90% found once; its top ten account for about 7%. The specimen sequenced was peripheral blood. All receptors come from a man aged 40-55 years with acute or convalescent COVID-19. The CDR3 runs from the conserved cysteine through the conserved F or W. The D gene is left open where the match is weak. A clone size is listed for some rows: how often the clone was seen (once, few, many), or a class if it is expanded.

>15|TRBJ1-1|TRBD1|TRBV5-1|-
TGCGCCAGCAGCACCCGGACAGGGGGAGGAACTGAAGCTTTCTTT
CASSTRTGGGTEAFF
>15|TRBJ1-1|-|TRBV5-6|-
TGTGCCAGCAGCTTGGTAGACAGAACAAACACTGAAGCTTTCTTT
CASSLVDRTNTEAFF
>15|TRBJ2-7|TRBD1|TRBV5-8|-
TGTGCCAGCAGCTTGGGACAGGGTGAGGTGTGGGAGCAGTACTTC
CASSLGQGEVWEQYF
>10|TRBJ2-1|-|TRBV30|-
TGTGCCTGGAGTGAACTTGAGCAGTTCTTC
CAWSELEQFF
>14|TRBJ2-5|-|TRBV15|-
TGTGCCACCAGCACTCGGACTGTACAAGAGACCCAGTACTTC
CATSTRTVQETQYF
>15|TRBJ2-7|-|TRBV24-1|-
TGTGCCACCCTTGGCCGGGACTGGAAGACCTACGAGCAGTACTTC
CATLGRDWKTYEQYF
>14|TRBJ1-2|-|TRBV10-2|-
TGCGCCAGCAGTCCCCAATTGGCTTTTCAAGGCTACACCTTC
CASSPQLAFQGYTF
>17|TRBJ2-3|TRBD1|TRBV5-1|-
TGCGCCAGCGGCCTGGGAACGGGGACAGGGATGACAGATACGCAGTATTTT
CASGLGTGTGMTDTQYF
>12|TRBJ2-3|-|TRBV2|-
TGTGCCAGCAGTGACAACACAGATACGCAGTATTTT
CASSDNTDTQYF
>12|TRBJ2-7|-|TRBV12-3/TRBV12-4|-
TGTGCCAGCAGTTCCGGGAAGAGGGAGCAGTACTTC
CASSSGKREQYF
>16|TRBJ2-7|TRBD2|TRBV3-1/TRBV3-2|-
TGTGCCAGCAGCCCGTCGCCAGCGGGGAGGTCTTACGAGCAGTACTTC
CASSPSPAGRSYEQYF
>13|TRBJ1-5|-|TRBV5-1|-
TGCGCCAGCAGCTTGGAACAGGGCCAGCCCCAGCATTTT
CASSLEQGQPQHF
>15|TRBJ1-5|-|TRBV15|-
TGTGCCACCAGCAGAGGAGAGGACACCTATCAGCCCCAGCATTTT
CATSRGEDTYQPQHF
>18|TRBJ2-3|TRBD2|TRBV16|once
TGTGCCAGCAGCCACCGGCTACTAGCGGGGGTAAGCACAGATACGCAGTATTTT
CASSHRLLAGVSTDTQYF
>16|TRBJ2-1|TRBD1|TRBV18|-
TGTGCCAGCTCACCACCCGACAGGGTGTCCTACAATGAGCAGTTCTTC
CASSPPDRVSYNEQFF
>15|TRBJ1-2|-|TRBV5-1|-
TGCGCCAGCACTCAAGGAGGGGGGGATAACTATGGCTACACCTTC
CASTQGGGDNYGYTF
>18|TRBJ2-1|TRBD1|TRBV3-1/TRBV3-2|-
TGTGCCAGCAGCCAAGAGGTCACGACAGGGATTCGCCGGAATGAGCAGTTCTTC
CASSQEVTTGIRRNEQFF
>13|TRBJ2-5|-|TRBV2|-
TGTGCCAGCAGTATTGACAGCCAAGAGACCCAGTACTTC
CASSIDSQETQYF
>15|TRBJ2-7|-|TRBV5-5|-
TGTGCCAGCAGCTTGGGCGGGTCGGCTCACTACGAGCAGTACTTC
CASSLGGSAHYEQYF
>16|TRBJ2-1|TRBD2|TRBV18|once
TGTGCCAGCTCACCAGCCCAGCGGGGGGGCGGAGATGAGCAGTTCTTC
CASSPAQRGGGDEQFF
>16|TRBJ1-1|-|TRBV5-5|-
TGTGCCAGCAGCTTGGGTGCAGACCTCGCAGGTGGTGAAGCTTTCTTT
CASSLGADLAGGEAFF
>16|TRBJ2-6|-|TRBV3-1/TRBV3-2|-
TGTGCCAGCAGCCAAGATAGGGGGTCAGGGGCCAACGTCCTGACTTTC
CASSQDRGSGANVLTF
>16|TRBJ2-7|-|TRBV7-2|-
TGTGCCAGCAGCTTGGCAATCACCTCAGGGACCTACGAGCAGTACTTC
CASSLAITSGTYEQYF
>14|TRBJ2-5|-|TRBV5-1|-
TGCGCCAGCAGCTTGGTGGCGGGAAGAGAGACCCAGTACTTC
CASSLVAGRETQYF
>13|TRBJ2-7|TRBD1|TRBV12-3/TRBV12-4|-
TGTGCCAGCAGTTTGGGACAGCTATACGAGCAGTACTTC
CASSLGQLYEQYF
>13|TRBJ2-7|-|TRBV6-2/TRBV6-3|-
TGTGCCAGCAGTTATGGGCACAACTACGAGCAGTACTTC
CASSYGHNYEQYF